One and the same sample provided the 19 T cell receptor beta chains below, sequenced in a study of T cell changes during pregnancy in multiple sclerosis. Some clones are missing from TCRdb's copy, which holds only in-frame ones; the method was immunoSEQ multiplex PCR. The sample has 90,000 to 120,000 clones, about nine tenths seen once. The sequencing here drew on peripheral blood, taken in the third trimester of pregnancy. All receptors come from a female donor in good health, enrolled as a control in a pregnancy study.

The chain recombines TRBV6-5 with TRBJ2-1; 7 bases are a match to TRBD1. This CDR3 comprises 14 residues. The J segment lost 1 base and the V segment lost 6 bases, leaving 3 bases of the junction unmatched. CDR1 is MNHEY and CDR2 is SVGAGI in the germline V gene. The CDR3 here is CASRGQESYNEQFF. The CDR3 region has the DNA TGTGCCAGCAGAGGACAGGAATCCTACAATGAGCAGTTCTTC.

This chain uses TRBV25-1 with TRBJ2-2, with unresolved D. The CDR3 sequence is 15 residues long. The germline V and J ends were trimmed by 3 bases and 0 bases, with 8 bases remaining between them. The V gene's germline CDR1 is MGHDK and CDR2 SYGVNS. The DNA for the CDR3 is TGTGCCAGCAGTGAGGAGATCGCGAACACCGGGGAGCTGTTTTTT. Its protein is CASSEEIANTGELFF.

This sequence joins TRBV18 and TRBJ2-3; the D gene is possibly TRBD2 (6 bases). This CDR3 has 14 residues. The germline gives CDR1 KGHSH, CDR2 LQKENI. V shed 3 bases and J shed 6 bases, with 13 bases lying between them. The CDR3 DNA follows: TGTGCCAGCTCACCGGGTCACGGAGGGGATACGCAGTATTTT. Residues: CASSPGHGGDTQYF.

The J gene is TRBJ2-3, the V gene TRBV25-1; TRBD1 agrees at 10 bases. CDR1 is MGHDK, CDR2 SYGVNS, per germline. The CDR3 covers 15 residues. V shed 1 base and J 3 bases; nucleotides not matched to a gene: 1. In DNA form, the CDR3 reads TGTGCCAGCAGTGAATGGGGACAGGGGACAGATACGCAGTATTTT. This gives the protein CASSEWGQGTDTQYF. Combining the CDR3 with reference TRBV25-1 and TRBJ2-3 gives the whole variable domain EADIYQTPRYLVIGTGKKITLECSQTMGHDKMYWYQQDPGMELHLIHYSYGVNSTEKGDLSSESTVSRIRTEHFPLTLESARPSHTSQYLCASSEWGQGTDTQYFGPGTRLTVL.

The rearrangement joins TRBV2 to TRBJ2-7; D gene unclear. Trimming pared 4 bases from V and 3 bases from J, leaving 7 bases between. CDR1 SNHLY and CDR2 FYNNEI come from the germline V gene. The length of the CDR3 is 12 residues. CDR3 amino acids: CASSVGGYEQYF. The CDR3 nucleotides are TGTGCCAGCAGTGTAGGCGGCTACGAGCAGTACTTC.

This clone was picked up a small number of times. CDR3 sequence: CASSPPWTGGETQYF. The CDR3 DNA reads as TGTGCCAGCAGCCCGCCCTGGACAGGGGGAGAGACCCAGTACTTC. The chain is built from TRBV7-2 and TRBJ2-5; 10 bases agree with TRBD1. The CDR3 spans 15 residues. Trimming removed 5 bases from V and 4 bases from J; junction bases left unmatched: 7. Germline-derived CDR1 and CDR2 are SGHTA and FQGNSA. Full variable domain (rest looked up from reference TRBV7-2 and TRBJ2-5): GAGVSQSPSNKVTEKGKDVELRCDPISGHTALYWYRQSLGQGLEFLIYFQGNSAPDKSGLPSDRFSAERTGGSVSTLTIQRTQQEDSAVYLCASSPPWTGGETQYFGPGTRLLVL.

The chain couples TRBV11-2 to TRBJ1-1; TRBD1 aligns across 9 bases. In germline, CDR1 is SGHAT, CDR2 FQNNGV. Trimming cost V 5 bases and J 4 bases; bases outside gene matches: 11. CDR3 length: 16 amino acids. CDR3 in DNA: TGTGCCAGCAGCCCAGGGTTATGGGGACAGGGCACTGAAGCTTTCTTT. Translation: CASSPGLWGQGTEAFF.

The chain links TRBV2 to TRBJ2-6, with a tentative D call TRBD1 (6 bases). CDR1 is SNHLY and CDR2 is FYNNEI in the germline V gene. CDR3 length equals 16 residues. Trimming left V 7 bases short and J 1 base short, with 14 bases between. The DNA of the CDR3 is TGTGCCAGCATACCTTTGAGGGGGTCTGGGGCCAACGTCCTGACTTTC. Translating it yields CASIPLRGSGANVLTF.

This clone was found once. The chain joins TRBV7-8 to TRBJ2-7, with TRBD1 identical over 10 bases. Unmatched junction bases numbered 7, after V lost 3 bases and J lost 5 bases. Germline CDR1 SGHVS, CDR2 FQNEAQ. There are 15 residues in the CDR3. The CDR3 nucleotides read TGTGCCAGCAGCTTCTCCGGGACAGGGGTCGACGAGCAGTACTTC. This codes for CASSFSGTGVDEQYF.

Comment on this clone: Other DNA sequences in the sample encode the same CDR3. V usage is TRBV30 and J usage is TRBJ1-2; D remains ambiguous. Germline V gene sequence: CDR1 GTSNPN, CDR2 SVGIG (reference sequence). The CDR3 runs to 13 residues. The V gene lost 0 bases and the J gene lost 8 bases, with 13 bases spanning the gap. In nucleotides, the CDR3 is TGTGCCTGGAGTGTATCAGGAGAGGGCGGCTACACCTTC. Its protein is CAWSVSGEGGYTF.

This clone was found once. The V call is TRBV5-8, the J call TRBJ1-3; tentatively, D is TRBD1 (5 bases). The length of the CDR3 is 15 residues. With 3 bases removed from V and 0 bases from J, the gap between germline ends came to 10 bases. Per the germline V gene, CDR1 is SGHTS and CDR2 is YDEGEE. This CDR3 reads CASSSDSYSGNTIYF. CDR3 DNA: TGTGCCAGCAGCTCTGACAGTTACTCTGGAAACACCATATATTTT.

This clone was counted between two and nine times. The chain joins TRBV7-9 to TRBJ1-6; D is unresolved. The germline gives CDR1 SEHNR, CDR2 FQNEAQ (reference sequence). The CDR3 consists of 14 residues. The V gene lost 2 bases and the J gene lost 7 bases, with 9 bases spanning the gap. CDR3 DNA: TGTGCCAGCAGCTTAATTGAGTTGAATTCACCCCTCCACTTT. Translating gives CASSLIELNSPLHF. The variable domain in full, completed from reference TRBV7-9 and TRBJ1-6, reads DTGVSQNPRHKITKRGQNVTFRCDPISEHNRLYWYRQTLGQGPEFLTYFQNEAQLEKSRLLSDRFSAERPKGSFSTLEIQRTEQGDSAMYLCASSLIELNSPLHFGNGTRLTVT.

In this sample, this clone turned up once. The rearrangement links TRBV10-3 to TRBJ1-6, with D possibly being TRBD1 (5 bases). This CDR3 contains 16 residues. V lost 4 bases to trimming and J lost 9 bases, with 19 bases between them. In germline, CDR1 is ENHRY, CDR2 SYGVKD. This CDR3 is CAISGTPAQFSSPLHF. CDR3 sequence (DNA): TGTGCCATCAGTGGGACACCGGCTCAATTCAGTTCACCCCTCCACTTT.

This clone was recorded only once. The V and J genes are TRBV4-1 and TRBJ1-2; 9 bases fit TRBD1. This CDR3 region has 18 residues. Trimming removed 2 bases from V and 4 bases from J; junction bases left unmatched: 14. Germline CDR1 reads MGHRA; CDR2 reads YSYEKL. CDR3 DNA sequence: TGCGCCAGCAGCCAATCTACAGGGGGCGCTTTAGTTGGCTATGGCTACACCTTC. This sequence encodes CASSQSTGGALVGYGYTF.

Turning to this clone: One junction end disagrees with the germline gene, perhaps due to a read error. The chain combines TRBV19 with TRBJ1-5, with D maybe TRBD1 (5 bases). The CDR3 is 14 residues long. Germline V CDR1 and CDR2: LNHDA, SQIVND (reference sequence). CDR3 DNA: TGTGCCAGTAGTATAGGGATAGGGAGGGGACCCCGGCATTTT. It encodes CASSIGIGRGPRHF. The full variable domain, completed using reference TRBV19 and TRBJ1-5, is DGGITQSPKYLFRKEGQNVTLSCEQNLNHDAMYWYRQDPGQGLRLIYYSQIVNDFQKGDIAEGYSVSREKKESFPLTVTSAQKNPTAFYLCASSIGIGRGPRHFGDGTRLSIL.

This clone was counted a single time. V is TRBV7-9 and J is TRBJ2-7, with 7 bases aligning to TRBD1. Trimming cost V 5 bases and J 6 bases; bases outside gene matches: 13. Germline V gene sequence: CDR1 SEHNR, CDR2 FQNEAQ (reference sequence). There are 15 residues in the CDR3. The CDR3 coding sequence is TGTGCCAGCAGCCCCCCCGGGACAGCCTTCGGCGAGCAGTACTTC. This codes for CASSPPGTAFGEQYF.

The chain combines TRBV7-8 with TRBJ2-2, with 9 bases identical to TRBD2. V lost 5 bases, J lost 4 bases, and 8 bases stayed unmatched. CDR3 size: 16 residues. Germline loops: CDR1 SGHVS, CDR2 FQNEAQ. The CDR3 bases are TGTGCCAGCAGCGAGGGACTAGCCAAGACCACCGGGGAGCTGTTTTTT. Translation: CASSEGLAKTTGELFF.

The chain employs TRBV18 and TRBJ2-5, with 10 nucleotides matching TRBD1. Per germline, CDR1 KGHSH and CDR2 LQKENI. J lost 5 bases, V lost 6 bases, and 12 bases had no gene match. The CDR3 runs 16 residues. CDR3 sequence: CASSPKDRGTQETQYF. CDR3 nucleotides: TGTGCCAGCTCCCCTAAGGACAGGGGGACGCAGGAGACCCAGTACTTC.

The J gene is TRBJ1-2, the V gene TRBV7-2; TRBD1 aligns across 7 bases. CDR1 and CDR2 from the germline V gene are SGHTA and FQGNSA. V was clipped by 2 bases and J by 1 base; unmatched bases: 4. This CDR3 contains 15 residues. CDR3 DNA: TGTGCCAGCAGCTTATCGGCAGGGGGTAACTATGGCTACACCTTC. This codes for CASSLSAGGNYGYTF.